Below, 7 T cell receptor beta chains from the same sample are listed, as sequenced in a study of cytomegalovirus exposure and HLA in healthy donors. Primers: 60 Vbeta forward and 13 Jbeta reverse. Libraries were prepared by immunoSEQ multiplex PCR; TCRdb keeps only in-frame clonotypes and omits some of them. This sample has around 120,000 clones; 74% occur once, and the top ten carry around a tenth. Sequencing was performed on PBMCs. These receptors all come from a woman aged 45-65 years in good health and CMV-seropositive.

The chain joins TRBV7-2 to TRBJ1-2; 9 bases are a match to TRBD1. Germline assignment: CDR1 SGHTA and CDR2 FQGNSA. CDR3 length: 14 residues. The ends lost 2 bases at V and 6 bases at J; junction bases unmatched: 4. The CDR3 nucleotides are TGTGCCAGCAGCTTACTAGGACAGGGGAATGGCTACACCTTC. It yields the protein CASSLLGQGNGYTF.

This clone has only one observation. V and J are TRBV27 and TRBJ2-7; 7 nucleotides match TRBD2. Trimming at V came to 0 bases and at J to 3 bases, leaving 5 bases not matched to a gene. Germline V gene sequence: CDR1 MNHEY, CDR2 SMNVEV (reference sequence). This CDR3 contains 15 residues. CDR3 nucleotides: TGTGCCAGCAGTTTATCCGGCGGGGGTTACTACGAGCAGTACTTC. Amino acids: CASSLSGGGYYEQYF.

The chain is built from TRBV6-5 and TRBJ2-7, with 9 bases aligning to TRBD1. Losses at the gene ends were 6 bases for V and 6 bases for J; bases not matched to a gene: 15. The CDR3 is 16 residues long. Germline V lookup: CDR1 MNHEY, CDR2 SVGAGI. In nucleotides, the CDR3 is TGTGCCAGCAGCTACAGGCCCGGGACAGGGTCGACCGAGCAGTACTTC. It specifies CASSYRPGTGSTEQYF.

The V gene is TRBV6-6, the J gene TRBJ1-3; D is possibly TRBD1 (5 bases). The length of the CDR3 is 14 residues. Trimming cost V 2 bases and J 8 bases, with 13 bases left between them. CDR1 is MNHNY, CDR2 SVGAGI, per germline (reference sequence). In nucleotides, the CDR3 is TGTGCCAGCAGTTACACAGAACGGGGGGACACCATATATTTT. Residues: CASSYTERGDTIYF.

The chain couples TRBV13 to TRBJ2-7; 7 nucleotides match TRBD2. Looked up from germline, CDR1 is PRHDT and CDR2 is FYEKMQ (reference sequence). V gave up 6 bases and J gave up 5 bases; unmatched junction bases: 13. This CDR3 comprises 15 residues. In nucleotides, the CDR3 is TGTGCCAGCAGTCCCATGGCGGGAGTATCTCACGAGCAGTACTTC. It codes for CASSPMAGVSHEQYF.

This clone is a singleton in its sample. The V call is TRBV18, the J call TRBJ1-1; tentatively, D is TRBD1 (6 bases). Deletions cut 3 bases from V and 1 base from J, with 12 bases between. Germline CDR1 reads KGHSH; CDR2 reads LQKENI. The CDR3 is made up of 15 amino acids. This CDR3 is CASSPFVTGNTEAFF. CDR3 nucleotides: TGTGCCAGCTCACCCTTTGTGACAGGGAACACTGAAGCTTTCTTT.

V usage is TRBV13 and J usage is TRBJ1-2; no clear D. The CDR3 consists of 15 residues. Per germline, CDR1 PRHDT and CDR2 FYEKMQ (reference sequence). Trimming took 7 bases from V and 4 from J, leaving 19 bases between them. As DNA, the CDR3 is TGTGCCAGCAAGGCCGCTCATGGGCCAATCTATGGCTACACCTTC. This codes for CASKAAHGPIYGYTF.